A selection of T cell receptor beta chains follows, all from one sample in a study of T cell repertoires in aging, cancer and after chemotherapy. One entry per CDR3 protein results from TCRdb running MiXCR on the multiplex PCR reads. This sample has about 6,200 distinct CDR3 sequences, with about 30% found just once. The sequenced sample consisted of blood. Receptors originate from a human donor with a blood cancer. The CDR3 runs from the conserved cysteine through the conserved F or W. A D gene is named only where the DNA matches it firmly. Size values are once, few and many counts, or a class for expanded clones, and some rows have none.

J gene | clone size | D gene | V gene | CDR3 protein | CDR3 DNA
TRBJ2-2 | medium-sized | . | TRBV13 | CASSSPWRGRAGELFF | TGTGCCAGCAGCTCTCCTTGGCGGGGGCGCGCCGGGGAGCTGTTTTTT
TRBJ1-6 | few | . | TRBV10-3 | CAARATETNSPLHF | TGTGCCGCAAGAGCGACAGAGACGAATTCACCCCTCCACTTT
TRBJ1-2 | few | . | TRBV5-5 | CATQTDPANYGYTF | TGTGCCACCCAGACAGACCCAGCTAACTATGGCTACACCTTC
TRBJ1-2 | . | TRBD1 | TRBV6-6 | CASSYAPGQGRSYTF | TGTGCCAGCAGTTACGCCCCGGGACAGGGAAGAAGCTACACCTTC
TRBJ2-5 | . | TRBD2 | TRBV20-1 | CSAGAGGGRETQYF | TGCAGTGCCGGTGCGGGGGGGGGCAGGGAGACCCAGTACTTC
TRBJ1-1 | . | . | TRBV18 | CASSPIGPGPGGTEAFF | TGTGCCAGCTCACCGATAGGGCCCGGACCCGGAGGCACTGAAGCTTTCTTT
TRBJ2-1 | medium-sized | TRBD2 | TRBV29-1 | CSVEPRTSGFQQFF | TGCAGCGTTGAGCCGCGGACTAGCGGGTTTCAGCAGTTCTTC
TRBJ2-2 | medium-sized | . | TRBV5-6 | CASSWGAGELFF | TGTGCCAGCAGCTGGGGTGCCGGGGAGCTGTTTTTT
TRBJ1-6 | few | . | TRBV12-3/TRBV12-4 | CASSLGGGSPLHF | TGTGCCAGCAGTTTAGGGGGGGGCTCACCCCTCCACTTT
TRBJ2-1 | medium-sized | TRBD2 | TRBV18 | CASSLGTSVHNEQFF | TGTGCCAGCTCACTAGGGACTAGCGTACACAATGAGCAGTTCTTC
TRBJ2-1 | medium-sized | . | TRBV18 | CASSPGPTNYNEQFF | TGTGCCAGCTCACCAGGACCGACGAACTACAATGAGCAGTTCTTC
TRBJ2-6 | . | TRBD2 | TRBV6-6 | CASGLAGGNGANVLTF | TGTGCCAGTGGACTAGCGGGAGGTAATGGGGCCAACGTCCTGACTTTC
TRBJ2-1 | large | . | TRBV6-2/TRBV6-3 | CASSIGTDYNEQFF | TGTGCCAGCAGTATAGGGACGGACTACAATGAGCAGTTCTTC
TRBJ1-1 | medium-sized | TRBD1 | TRBV29-1 | CSAKDRDTEAFF | TGCAGCGCCAAGGACAGGGACACTGAAGCTTTCTTT
TRBJ1-4 | once | TRBD1 | TRBV11-1 | CASSWTGQTNEKLFF | TGTGCCAGCAGCTGGACGGGACAGACTAATGAAAAACTGTTTTTT
TRBJ1-5 | . | . | TRBV12-3/TRBV12-4 | CASSLRGSNQPQHF | TGTGCCAGCAGTTTGCGAGGCAGCAATCAGCCCCAGCATTTT
TRBJ1-1 | few | TRBD1 | TRBV20-1 | CSAYRTGASVEAFF | TGCAGTGCCTATAGGACAGGAGCCAGCGTTGAAGCTTTCTTT
TRBJ1-3 | few | . | TRBV4-2 | CASSPLVGTSGNTIYF | TGTGCCAGCAGCCCACTTGTTGGGACGTCTGGAAACACCATATATTTT
TRBJ2-5 | medium-sized | TRBD1 | TRBV5-5 | CASSSPGGRGAGDPQYF | TGTGCCAGCAGCTCCCCAGGGGGCAGAGGGGCAGGAGACCCCCAGTACTTC
TRBJ2-7 | medium-sized | . | TRBV6-1 | CASSGDYFYEQYF | TGTGCCAGCAGTGGTGACTACTTCTACGAGCAGTACTTC
TRBJ2-1 | few | TRBD2 | TRBV7-2 | CASSLGGGSANEQFF | TGTGCCAGCAGCTTAGGCGGGGGATCAGCCAATGAGCAGTTCTTC
TRBJ1-6 | few | TRBD1 | TRBV6-1 | CASLPGQGGSPLHF | TGTGCCTCCCTCCCGGGACAGGGAGGTTCACCCCTCCACTTT
TRBJ1-4 | medium-sized | . | TRBV19 | CASSYRDGNEKLFF | TGTGCCAGTAGTTACCGGGACGGCAATGAAAAACTGTTTTTT
TRBJ2-5 | . | . | TRBV5-4 | CASGPPRPSQETQYF | TGTGCCAGCGGACCCCCCCGTCCGTCCCAAGAGACCCAGTACTTC
TRBJ2-7 | few | . | TRBV6-2/TRBV6-3 | CASSYAGLSSYEQYF | TGTGCCAGCAGTTACGCGGGATTGAGCTCCTACGAGCAGTACTTC
TRBJ2-7 | medium-sized | . | TRBV6-5 | CASSYGRGANEQYF | TGTGCCAGCAGTTACGGGAGGGGGGCAAACGAGCAGTACTTC
TRBJ2-7 | . | . | TRBV6-5 | CASSYRDTYEQYF | TGTGCCAGCAGTTACCGGGACACCTACGAGCAGTACTTC
TRBJ2-7 | . | . | TRBV5-1 | CASSLGAAEQYF | TGCGCCAGCAGCTTGGGTGCCGCCGAGCAGTACTTC
TRBJ2-3 | once | TRBD2 | TRBV7-2 | CASRPTQLAETDTQYF | TGTGCCAGCAGGCCAACCCAGCTAGCGGAGACAGATACGCAGTATTTT
TRBJ2-1 | medium-sized | TRBD1 | TRBV24-1 | CATSGDSNEQFF | TGTGCCACCAGTGGGGACAGCAATGAGCAGTTCTTC
TRBJ2-3 | . | TRBD2 | TRBV13 | CASSPRVAGNTDMQYF | TGTGCCAGCAGCCCCCGGGTAGCGGGAAATACAGATATGCAGTATTTT
TRBJ2-1 | medium-sized | . | TRBV18 | CASSPPDYRSFHNEQFF | TGTGCCAGCTCACCACCGGATTACAGGTCGTTTCACAATGAGCAGTTCTTC
TRBJ2-5 | few | TRBD1 | TRBV18 | CASSPVKGQQQETQYF | TGTGCCAGCTCACCGGTGAAGGGACAGCAACAAGAGACCCAGTACTTC
TRBJ1-2 | medium-sized | . | TRBV6-5 | CASSFRRSYGYTF | TGTGCCAGCAGTTTCCGACGGTCCTATGGCTACACCTTC
TRBJ1-5 | medium-sized | . | TRBV6-1 | CASSVEWGDQPQHF | TGTGCCAGCAGTGTAGAATGGGGTGATCAGCCCCAGCATTTT
TRBJ1-1 | . | . | TRBV19 | CASSILAGPNTEAFF | TGTGCCAGTAGTATACTTGCGGGGCCGAACACTGAAGCTTTCTTT
TRBJ2-7 | few | . | TRBV4-3 | CASSQDQSGKQYF | TGCGCCAGCAGCCAAGATCAGTCTGGAAAACAGTACTTC
TRBJ2-5 | medium-sized | TRBD1 | TRBV5-5 | CASSLRQGEYQETQYF | TGTGCCAGCAGCCTTCGACAGGGGGAGTACCAAGAGACCCAGTACTTC
TRBJ2-2 | medium-sized | TRBD1 | TRBV18 | CASSPRQGDTGELFF | TGTGCCAGCTCACCACGACAGGGGGACACCGGGGAGCTGTTTTTT
TRBJ2-1 | medium-sized | TRBD1 | TRBV5-6 | CASSYRDRGRYNEQFF | TGTGCCAGCAGCTACCGGGACAGGGGGCGGTACAATGAGCAGTTCTTC
TRBJ2-3 | . | . | TRBV7-2 | CASSLRRSHSTDTQYF | TGTGCCAGCAGCTTAAGGCGGAGCCATAGCACAGATACGCAGTATTTT
TRBJ2-3 | few | TRBD2 | TRBV24-1 | CATSVASGRTDTQYF | TGTGCCACCAGTGTTGCTAGCGGGAGGACCGATACGCAGTATTTT
TRBJ1-4 | few | TRBD1 | TRBV10-1 | CASRDRDGEKLFF | TGCGCCAGCAGGGACAGGGATGGCGAAAAACTGTTTTTT
TRBJ2-2 | few | TRBD1 | TRBV5-1 | CASSYFGQGANTGELFF | TGCGCCAGCAGCTATTTTGGACAGGGGGCGAACACCGGGGAGCTGTTTTTT
TRBJ1-6 | . | . | TRBV5-6 | CARSLGTANSPLHF | TGTGCCAGGAGCCTAGGGACCGCGAATTCACCCCTCCACTTT
TRBJ1-1 | few | . | TRBV20-1 | CSARDRRVMNTEAFF | TGCAGTGCTAGAGATCGGCGGGTCATGAACACTGAAGCTTTCTTT
TRBJ1-2 | few | TRBD1 | TRBV7-9 | CASSTGQGKYYGYTF | TGTGCCAGCAGCACGGGACAGGGAAAATACTATGGCTACACCTTC
TRBJ2-7 | few | TRBD2 | TRBV27 | CASSFTSGNSYEQYF | TGTGCCAGCAGTTTCACTAGCGGGAACTCCTACGAGCAGTACTTC
TRBJ2-7 | . | . | TRBV20-1 | CSALSPGFFYEQYF | TGCAGTGCTCTGTCCCCGGGATTTTTTTACGAGCAGTACTTC
TRBJ2-7 | . | . | TRBV13 | CASSLGLATYF | TGTGCCAGCAGCTTAGGTCTGGCGACGTACTTC
TRBJ1-1 | . | . | TRBV5-1 | CASSPEGVSGTEAFF | TGCGCCAGCAGCCCCGAGGGGGTTAGTGGCACTGAAGCTTTCTTT